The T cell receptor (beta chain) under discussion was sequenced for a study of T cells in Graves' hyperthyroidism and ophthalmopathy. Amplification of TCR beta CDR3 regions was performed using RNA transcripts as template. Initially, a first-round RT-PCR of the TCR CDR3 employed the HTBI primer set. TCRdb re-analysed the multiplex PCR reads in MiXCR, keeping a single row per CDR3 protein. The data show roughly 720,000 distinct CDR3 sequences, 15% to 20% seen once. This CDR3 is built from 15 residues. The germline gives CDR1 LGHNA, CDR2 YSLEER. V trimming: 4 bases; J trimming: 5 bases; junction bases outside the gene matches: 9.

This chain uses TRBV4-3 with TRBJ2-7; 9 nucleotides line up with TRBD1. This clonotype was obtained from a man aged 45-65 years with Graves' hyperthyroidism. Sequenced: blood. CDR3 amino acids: CASSLENGQGHEQYF. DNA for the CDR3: TGCGCCAGCAGCCTAGAAAACGGACAGGGGCACGAGCAGTACTTC.